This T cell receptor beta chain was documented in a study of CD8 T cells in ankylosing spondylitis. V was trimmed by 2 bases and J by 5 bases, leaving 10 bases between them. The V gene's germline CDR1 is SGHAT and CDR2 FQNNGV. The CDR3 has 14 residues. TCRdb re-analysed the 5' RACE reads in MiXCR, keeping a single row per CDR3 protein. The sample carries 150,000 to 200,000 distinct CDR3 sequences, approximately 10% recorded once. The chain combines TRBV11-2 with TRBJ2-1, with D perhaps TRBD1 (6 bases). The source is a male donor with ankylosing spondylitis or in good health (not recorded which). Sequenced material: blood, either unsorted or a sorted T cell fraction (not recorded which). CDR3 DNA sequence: TGTGCCAGCAGCTTATCTTCAGGGGACAATGAGCAGTTCTTC. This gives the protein CASSLSSGDNEQFF.